This TCR beta chain was obtained from a study of cytomegalovirus exposure and HLA in healthy donors. The PCR contained 60 Vbeta and 13 Jbeta primers. Sequencing was performed with immunoSEQ multiplex PCR; in TCRdb, only in-frame clones are kept and a portion is missing. The table records around 130,000 clones, roughly 80% of them present only once. The CDR3 is 15 residues long. Trimming cost V 6 bases and J 0 bases, with 13 bases left between them. Germline CDR1 reads LNHDA; CDR2 reads SQIVND (reference sequence). Specimen: PBMCs. The TCR comes from a woman aged 40-49 years in good health and CMV-seronegative. The chain is built from TRBV19 and TRBJ2-3; D might be TRBD2 (6 bases). CDR3 DNA sequence: TGTGCCAGTAGCACATTCAGCGGGAGCACAGATACGCAGTATTTT. This encodes CASSTFSGSTDTQYF.